This is a list of T cell receptor beta chains from one sample in a study of regulatory T cells in long-lasting Graves disease. TCRdb ran MiXCR on the multiplex PCR reads and lists one entry per CDR3 protein. The sample holds roughly 430,000 distinct CDR3 sequences; roughly 23% are singletons and the top ten take about 13%. Here the sequenced sample was peripheral blood mononuclear cells (PBMCs), taken when the disease was refractory, from a patient treated with antithyroid drugs. The receptor set was obtained from a female donor with Graves disease. The CDR3 runs from the conserved cysteine through the conserved F or W. The D gene is left open where the match is weak.

d_call: -
v_call: TRBV29-1
cdr3_aa: CSVVSGQHNSGNTIYF

d_call: TRBD2
v_call: TRBV7-3
cdr3_aa: CASSSGLAPWYEQYF

d_call: TRBD1
v_call: TRBV28
cdr3_aa: CASRYGTAGNTIYF

d_call: TRBD1
v_call: TRBV20-1
cdr3_aa: CSASRTGGISGANVLTF

d_call: TRBD2
v_call: TRBV6-5
cdr3_aa: CASSYTSREPTYNEQFF

d_call: -
v_call: TRBV7-2
cdr3_aa: CASGSPGVRSPLHF

d_call: TRBD1
v_call: TRBV20-1
cdr3_aa: CSASRPGQEQETQYF

d_call: -
v_call: TRBV19
cdr3_aa: CASSIAGETQYF

d_call: -
v_call: TRBV28
cdr3_aa: CASSFRRNTGELFF

d_call: -
v_call: TRBV6-1
cdr3_aa: CASAPFLPGELFF

d_call: -
v_call: TRBV20-1
cdr3_aa: CSARDAGNMNTEAFF

d_call: TRBD2
v_call: TRBV5-1
cdr3_aa: CASSLGSGSQAEQYF

d_call: TRBD2
v_call: TRBV5-5
cdr3_aa: CASSFFRGDRGSSYEQYF

d_call: TRBD1
v_call: TRBV3-1
cdr3_aa: CASSQGKGQANYGYTF

d_call: -
v_call: TRBV30
cdr3_aa: CAWRRQVNTEAFF

d_call: TRBD2
v_call: TRBV7-9
cdr3_aa: CASSREAGGPGEQFF

d_call: TRBD1
v_call: TRBV5-5
cdr3_aa: CASSSTGGKYGYTF

d_call: TRBD1
v_call: TRBV19
cdr3_aa: CAGRDRANTEAFF

d_call: TRBD1
v_call: TRBV29-1
cdr3_aa: CSVDFYRGAYEQYF

d_call: TRBD2
v_call: TRBV20-1
cdr3_aa: CSASTSGRAEQYF

d_call: TRBD2
v_call: TRBV11-2
cdr3_aa: CASSAAGTSGSEQFF

d_call: -
v_call: TRBV6-2/TRBV6-3
cdr3_aa: CASSYTETDTQYF

d_call: -
v_call: TRBV5-1
cdr3_aa: CASSYGGRNSYEQYF

d_call: -
v_call: TRBV10-3
cdr3_aa: CATNSPGTGELFF

d_call: TRBD1
v_call: TRBV7-9
cdr3_aa: CASSGNNPGQGLSGYTF

d_call: -
v_call: TRBV2
cdr3_aa: CASRDLGQNTGELFF

d_call: -
v_call: TRBV28
cdr3_aa: CASSTPGTPNTGELFF

d_call: -
v_call: TRBV9
cdr3_aa: CASSPKKNSVYEQYF

d_call: -
v_call: TRBV15
cdr3_aa: CATSDGREGPYNEQFF

d_call: -
v_call: TRBV2
cdr3_aa: CASSGSARGSNQPQHF

d_call: TRBD2
v_call: TRBV27
cdr3_aa: CASSVAGGSYEQYF

d_call: -
v_call: TRBV19
cdr3_aa: CASSIIGDAEAFF

d_call: -
v_call: TRBV28
cdr3_aa: CASLGVGKGGTGELFF

d_call: TRBD1
v_call: TRBV5-1
cdr3_aa: CASSLAGQVSETQYF

d_call: TRBD2
v_call: TRBV10-3
cdr3_aa: CASSPGLDVNEQFF

d_call: TRBD1
v_call: TRBV10-3
cdr3_aa: CAISEDRGYEQYF

d_call: -
v_call: TRBV20-1
cdr3_aa: CSARDEEDGPAGTQYF

d_call: -
v_call: TRBV20-1
cdr3_aa: CSAADSTYEQYF

d_call: -
v_call: TRBV3-1
cdr3_aa: CASSLTYQDGEKLFF

d_call: TRBD2
v_call: TRBV20-1
cdr3_aa: CSAGGGDGFRETQYF

d_call: -
v_call: TRBV4-2
cdr3_aa: CASSQGTTVYEQYF

d_call: -
v_call: TRBV19
cdr3_aa: CASTGLANSPLHF

d_call: TRBD1
v_call: TRBV28
cdr3_aa: CASSPLGQGEDGNQPQHF

d_call: TRBD1
v_call: TRBV27
cdr3_aa: CASSLSAGTGGSNEQFF

d_call: TRBD2
v_call: TRBV7-6
cdr3_aa: CASSYSGRDATEQYF

d_call: -
v_call: TRBV4-1
cdr3_aa: CASSPSGGDPSNQPQHF

d_call: TRBD2
v_call: TRBV15
cdr3_aa: CATGTSGRGNEQYF

d_call: -
v_call: TRBV5-8
cdr3_aa: CASSGERPIGYTF

d_call: -
v_call: TRBV2
cdr3_aa: CASRRRTNTGELFF

d_call: TRBD2
v_call: TRBV28
cdr3_aa: CASSWGTRRGEQFF

d_call: -
v_call: TRBV20-1
cdr3_aa: CSATDRFAGELFF

d_call: -
v_call: TRBV29-1
cdr3_aa: CSVEDRTSGLRETQYF

d_call: TRBD2
v_call: TRBV2
cdr3_aa: CASRRLAGGPGTGELFF

d_call: -
v_call: TRBV2
cdr3_aa: CASSAGSITYEQYF